This TCR beta chain was profiled in a study of shared clonotypes between healthy human individuals. Assay used: immunoSEQ multiplex PCR; TCRdb lists only in-frame clones, some missing. The sample yields millions of clones, 85% to 95% seen once. The CDR3 has 16 amino acids. CDR1 is LGHNA and CDR2 is YNFKEQ in the germline V gene. The V end lost 3 bases, the J end lost 2 bases, and 17 bases lay between the germline ends. CD45RO negativity and positive selection for CCR7 defined naive CD8 cells, a population that excluded terminally differentiated effector memory CD45RA+ cells. The chain recombines TRBV4-2 with TRBJ2-7, with D tentatively TRBD1 (6 bases). The sequence was collected from a man between 18 and 29 years old in good health. Some clones in this sample may be carry-over from other donors' samples. Sequenced sample: naive CD8+ T cells from PBMCs. The DNA of the CDR3 is TGTGCCAGCAGCCAGAGGATGGGGGCAGGGACCTACGAGCAGTACTTC. Its translation is CASSQRMGAGTYEQYF.